This T cell receptor beta chain was captured in a study of T cell repertoires in cytomegalovirus infection. Turning to the study itself: It was the public TCR beta signatures that indicated both CMV infection and matching HLA type. Findings and caveats of the study: CMV-specific HLA-C-restricted TCR beta clonotypes dominated the ex vivo response. Accumulated public TCR beta family frequency recognized individuals carrying CMV together with the relevant HLA.

This clonotype showed up just a few times. The antigen is undetermined. Each CDR3 protein is one row after TCRdb ran MiXCR on the reads. The sample comprises a few hundred thousand distinct CDR3 sequences, around 9% of which are singletons, and roughly 16% rests with the top ten. This CDR3 has 17 residues. Germline assignment: CDR1 SEHNR and CDR2 FQNEAQ (reference sequence). V lost 5 bases to trimming and J lost 2 bases; unmatched junction nucleotides: 12. The specimen sequenced was PBMCs. The chain has TRBV7-9 and TRBJ1-2; 9 bases fit TRBD1. This sequence originates from a human donor in good health (CMV status not recorded). Some clones in this sample may be carry-over from other donors' samples. CDR3 in DNA: TGTGCCAGCAGCCTAGTAAGGGACAGGGCGTCCAACTATGGCTACACCTTC. It translates to CASSLVRDRASNYGYTF. The entire variable domain, with the rest obtained from reference TRBV7-9 and TRBJ1-2, is as follows: DTGVSQNPRHKITKRGQNVTFRCDPISEHNRLYWYRQTLGQGPEFLTYFQNEAQLEKSRLLSDRFSAERPKGSFSTLEIQRTEQGDSAMYLCASSLVRDRASNYGYTFGSGTRLTVV.